A single sample is the source of the 26 T cell receptor beta chains below, sequenced in a study of tumor-infiltrating lymphocytes in primary liver carcinoma. cDNA specific to TCR beta was made from about 0.45 ug of total RNA, with a constant-region primer employed for priming. It was through three nested multiplex PCR rounds of slightly modified ARM-PCR that TCR beta libraries arose. Rounds one and two of PCR, each of roughly 10 cycles, were primed with TRBV1-TRBV30 forward primers and a C-beta reverse primer. From the multiplex PCR reads, TCRdb called clonotypes with MiXCR, one entry per CDR3 protein. The sample comprises about 310,000 distinct CDR3 sequences, approximately 54% of which are singletons, and about 17% rests with the top ten. The researchers obtained blood RNA from unsorted whole blood and also extracted germline DNA. Sequencing used peripheral blood. These receptors were collected from a woman younger than 45 with primary liver carcinoma and hepatitis B virus infection.

In this sample, this clonotype turned up many times. The chain uses TRBV11-2 and TRBJ2-5, with 8 positions matching TRBD2. Germline CDR1 and CDR2: SGHAT and FQNNGV. The trim removed 1 base at V and 5 bases at J, leaving 9 bases unmatched. CDR3 length: 16 amino acids. This CDR3 is CASSLVTGTRFETQYF. The CDR3 nucleotides are TGTGCCAGCAGCTTAGTAACCGGGACTAGATTTGAGACCCAGTACTTC.

This clonotype was seen a single time. The rearrangement joins TRBV29-1 to TRBJ2-5; 7 bases line up with TRBD1. CDR3 length: 14 amino acids. V dropped 8 bases and J dropped 7; count of bases not matched to a gene: 16. In germline, CDR1 is SQVTM, CDR2 ANQGSEA. The CDR3 spells CSIAGTEPVGTQYF. Here the CDR3 DNA reads TGCAGCATTGCAGGGACAGAGCCGGTTGGGACCCAGTACTTC.

The chain has TRBV24-1 and TRBJ2-1; D tentatively reads TRBD1 or TRBD2 (5 bases each). The germline V gene encodes CDR1 KGHDR and CDR2 SFDVKD. CDR3 length: 15 residues. The V gene lost 5 bases and the J gene lost 0 bases, with 10 bases spanning the gap. The DNA for the CDR3 is TGTGCCACCAGTGCCGGGACCGCCTCCTACAATGAGCAGTTCTTC. Translated: CATSAGTASYNEQFF.

V and J are TRBV28 and TRBJ1-6, with TRBD1 matching 9 bases. This CDR3 is 16 amino acids long. V lost 6 bases to trimming and J lost 2 bases; unmatched junction nucleotides: 5. Looked up from germline, CDR1 is MDHEN and CDR2 is SYDVKM. CDR3 region: CASRGTGTTYNSPLHF. CDR3 bases: TGTGCCAGCAGGGGGACAGGGACGACCTATAATTCACCCCTCCACTTT.

The CDR3 reads CASSGGPRTGRAQDTQYF. In DNA form, the CDR3 reads TGTGCCAGCAGTGGGGGACCCCGTACTGGGAGGGCACAGGATACGCAGTATTTT. The chain carries TRBV28 and TRBJ2-3, with 7 bases lining up with TRBD2. CDR3 length: 18 amino acids. Germline V gene lookup returns CDR1 MDHEN and CDR2 SYDVKM. V gave up 5 bases and J gave up 6 bases; unmatched junction bases: 20.

This clonotype was seen many times. The chain links TRBV11-2 to TRBJ2-3, with a weak D call TRBD2 (6 bases). V shed 6 bases and J shed 1 base, with 8 bases lying between them. This CDR3 is built from 13 residues. Germline V CDR1 and CDR2: SGHAT, FQNNGV. The CDR3 nucleotides are TGTGCCAGCAGGGGACTGGGCACAGATACGCAGTATTTT. Translating gives CASRGLGTDTQYF.

In its sample, this clonotype was seen many times. J is TRBJ1-4 and V is TRBV12-3 or TRBV12-4; 9 bases map to TRBD1. This CDR3 contains 13 residues. Trimming at V came to 3 bases and at J to 7 bases, leaving 0 bases not matched to a gene. CDR3 sequence reads: CASSLGQGEKLFF. CDR3 bases: TGTGCCAGCAGTTTGGGACAGGGTGAAAAACTGTTTTTT.

This clonotype appeared a single time. This could be a read error, since a much larger clone is one nucleotide away. This chain links TRBV6-6 with TRBJ2-5, with D hard to call. CDR1 MNHNY and CDR2 SVGAGI come from the germline V gene (reference sequence). The CDR3 has 12 residues. In nucleotides, the CDR3 is TGTGCCGGCAGTTATAGACAAGAGACCCAGTACTTC. It encodes CAGSYRQETQYF.

This clonotype was detected many times. This sequence joins TRBV12-3 or TRBV12-4 and TRBJ2-2; D possibly uses TRBD1 or TRBD2 (5 bases each). The CDR3 covers 15 residues. V lost 5 bases and J 6 bases, leaving 16 bases between the germline ends. CDR3 protein: CASSETGTKAGELFF. In DNA, the CDR3 is TGTGCCAGCAGTGAGACCGGGACCAAGGCCGGGGAGCTGTTTTTT.

Details on this clonotype: At one of its ends the junction is not consistent with the germline gene, which may arise from a read error. V gene TRBV11-2 combines with J gene TRBJ2-7, with 7 bases lining up with TRBD1. This CDR3 is 15 amino acids long. Per germline, CDR1 SGHAT and CDR2 FQNNGV. CDR3 sequence (DNA): TGTGCCAACAGCTTCTCCGGGACAGTGTCCTACGAGCAGTACTTC. Protein: CANSFSGTVSYEQYF.

The rearrangement joins TRBV7-9 to TRBJ2-1; D is possibly TRBD2 (7 bases). Trimming shortened V by 1 base and J by 7 bases, and 14 bases separated the two germline ends. Germline-derived CDR1 and CDR2 are SEHNR and FQNEAQ (reference sequence). The CDR3 totals 15 residues. The chain's CDR3 is CASSLVGGLYNEQFF. CDR3 bases: TGTGCCAGCAGCTTAGTAGGGGGACTATATAATGAGCAGTTCTTC.

This clonotype occurred a few times. The chain has TRBV6-1 and TRBJ1-2; no reliable D call. The CDR3 is 16 amino acids. The V gene's germline CDR1 is MNHNS and CDR2 SASEGT. V was clipped by 0 bases and J by 8 bases, with 19 bases between them. The CDR3 nucleotides are TGTGCCAGCAGTGAAGCCGTAGCGAGGCCGAGGACGGGCTACACCTTC. Translation: CASSEAVARPRTGYTF.

This clonotype was seen more than once but under ten times. This chain uses TRBV5-4 with TRBJ2-5, with TRBD1 as a possible D gene (6 bases). The CDR3 contains 14 residues. In germline, CDR1 is SGHNT, CDR2 YYREEE (reference sequence). V was clipped by 3 bases and J by 1 base, with 10 bases between them. CDR3 in DNA: TGTGCCAGCAGCTCAGGGGCGCGCCAAGAGACCCAGTACTTC. It encodes CASSSGARQETQYF.

The chain carries TRBV11-2 and TRBJ1-6, with 8 bases identical to TRBD1. V dropped 2 bases and J dropped 10; count of bases not matched to a gene: 4. The CDR3 has 14 amino acids. Germline-derived CDR1 and CDR2 are SGHAT and FQNNGV. CDR3: CASSLRTGFSPLHF. The CDR3 DNA follows: TGTGCCAGCAGCTTACGGACAGGGTTCTCACCCCTCCACTTT.

A word on this clonotype: A read error is likely, as this CDR3 ends without the conserved phenylalanine or tryptophan. J is TRBJ2-2 and V is TRBV12-3 or TRBV12-4; 9 positions match TRBD2. J gave up 4 bases and V 7 bases, and 7 bases lay outside the gene matches. The CDR3 has 15 residues. CDR3 amino acids: CASNVAGVATGELFL. Here the CDR3 DNA reads TGTGCCAGCAACGTAGCGGGAGTAGCCACCGGGGAGCTGTTTCTT.

Remarks on this clonotype: At one end the junction does not follow the germline gene, possibly because of a read error. The chain has TRBV4-3 and TRBJ1-2; weak D call: TRBD1 (6 bases). Germline V lookup: CDR1 LGHNA, CDR2 YSLEER. The CDR3 is 16 amino acids. CDR3 DNA: TGCGCCATCAGCCAAGGCACCCAAGGGGGGGGCTATGGCTACACCTTC. This gives the protein CAISQGTQGGGYGYTF.

A note on this clonotype: Just one base apart from a much larger clone, this may be a read error. This sequence joins TRBV4-2 and TRBJ2-5; D gene unclear. Germline CDR1 LGHNA, CDR2 YNFKEQ. This CDR3 region has 15 residues. V lost 0 bases to trimming and J lost 4 bases, with 12 bases between them. The CDR3 protein is CASSQEARRRETQYF. CDR3 coding DNA: TGTGCCAGCAGCCAAGAGGCGCGCAGGAGAGAGACCCAGTACTTC.

V and J are TRBV5-1 and TRBJ1-1; 11 nucleotides line up with TRBD1. The V gene's germline CDR1 is SGHRS and CDR2 YFSETQ. V shed 3 bases and J 4 bases; nucleotides not matched to a gene: 5. The CDR3 runs to 15 residues. The CDR3 DNA reads as TGCGCCAGCAGCTCGGACAGGGGGCCGACCACTGAAGCTTTCTTT. Translating it yields CASSSDRGPTTEAFF.

At least ten counts were recorded for this clonotype. V is TRBV29-1 and J is TRBJ1-2; the D gene is possibly TRBD1 (5 bases). The CDR3 has 13 amino acids. Per germline, CDR1 SQVTM and CDR2 ANQGSEA. V lost 4 bases and J lost 2, with 11 bases in between. In DNA form, the CDR3 reads TGCAGCGTTGGAATCTGGGGGAACTATGGCTACACCTTC. Translation: CSVGIWGNYGYTF.

The chain carries TRBV5-5 and TRBJ2-2; D is undetermined. Germline V gene data show CDR1 as SGHKS and CDR2 as YYEKEE (reference sequence). The CDR3 runs to 16 residues. The V and J ends lost 1 base and 0 bases respectively, with 10 bases between them. The chain's CDR3 is CASSLPVTPNTGELFF. The CDR3 DNA reads TGTGCCAGCAGCTTGCCCGTGACTCCGAACACCGGGGAGCTGTTTTTT.

In the case of this clonotype: One junction end does not reproduce the germline sequence, and a read error may be involved. The chain carries TRBV6-5 and TRBJ1-1; TRBD1 is a possible D gene (5 bases). This CDR3 region has 15 residues. Germline V gene sequence: CDR1 MNHEY, CDR2 SVGAGI. The CDR3 bases are TGTGCCAGCACTTACTCGACCGGGGCCGGCACTGAAGCTTTCTTT. Translated: CASTYSTGAGTEAFF.

Concerning this clonotype: A much bigger clone sits one base away, suggesting this may be a read error. V usage is TRBV12-3 or TRBV12-4 and J usage is TRBJ2-7; TRBD1 is a possible D gene (6 bases). There are 16 residues in the CDR3. CDR3 bases: TGTGCCAGCAGTTTAAGAGTTCAGACAGGTTCCTGCGAGCAGTACTTC. Its translation is CASSLRVQTGSCEQYF.

CDR3 sequence: CASSLEVGGPVEQYF. Here the CDR3 DNA reads TGTGCCAGCAGCTTAGAGGTGGGAGGGCCCGTCGAGCAGTACTTC. The chain carries TRBV11-2 and TRBJ2-7; 7 nucleotides match TRBD2. The germline V gene encodes CDR1 SGHAT and CDR2 FQNNGV. This CDR3 comprises 15 residues. With 0 bases clipped from V and 6 bases from J, the junction kept 8 bases outside the gene matches.

Concerning this clonotype itself: This clone may be a read error of a much larger clone one base away. The chain employs TRBV12-3 or TRBV12-4 and TRBJ1-1; D might be TRBD1 (6 bases). The CDR3 extends over 14 amino acids. CDR3 sequence: CASRYRELHTEASF. DNA of the CDR3: TGTGCCAGTCGTTACAGGGAGTTGCACACTGAAGCTTCCTTT.

The sample holds a few counts of this clonotype. This chain uses TRBV7-8 with TRBJ1-5, with no clear D. This CDR3 has 15 amino acids. V lost 5 bases to trimming and J lost 0 bases, with 11 bases between them. Germline assignment: CDR1 SGHVS and CDR2 FQNEAQ. The CDR3 coding sequence is TGTGCCAGCAGCATCCGGGATGTTAGCAATCAGCCCCAGCATTTT. Translating it yields CASSIRDVSNQPQHF. Combining the CDR3 with reference TRBV7-8 and TRBJ1-5 gives the whole variable domain GAGVSQSPRYKVAKRGQDVALRCDPISGHVSLFWYQQALGQGPEFLTYFQNEAQLDKSGLPSDRFFAERPEGSVSTLKIQRTQQEDSAVYLCASSIRDVSNQPQHFGDGTRLSIL.

The chain links TRBV6-6 to TRBJ1-1; tentatively, D is TRBD1 (5 bases). V was trimmed by 4 bases and J by 1 base, leaving 19 bases between them. The CDR3 is 17 amino acids. Per the germline V gene, CDR1 is MNHNY and CDR2 is SVGAGI (reference sequence). The CDR3, as DNA: TGTGCCAGCAGTTGCTCGATGGAGACAGCGTCGAACACTGAAGCTTTCTTT. Residues: CASSCSMETASNTEAFF.